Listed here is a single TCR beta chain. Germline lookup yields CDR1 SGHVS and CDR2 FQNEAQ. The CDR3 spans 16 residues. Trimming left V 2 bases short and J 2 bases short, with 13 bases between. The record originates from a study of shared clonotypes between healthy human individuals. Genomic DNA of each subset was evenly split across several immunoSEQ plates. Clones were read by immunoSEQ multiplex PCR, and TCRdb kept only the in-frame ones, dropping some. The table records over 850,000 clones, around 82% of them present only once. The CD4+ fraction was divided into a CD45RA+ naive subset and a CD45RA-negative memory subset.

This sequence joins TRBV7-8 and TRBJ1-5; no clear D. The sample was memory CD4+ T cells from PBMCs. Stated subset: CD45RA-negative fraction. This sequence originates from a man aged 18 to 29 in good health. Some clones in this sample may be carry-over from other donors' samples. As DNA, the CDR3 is TGTGCCAGCAGCTTATTACAGAGTCGGGGCAATCAGCCCCAGCATTTT. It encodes CASSLLQSRGNQPQHF.